This T cell receptor (beta chain) was sequenced for a study of human T cells and chemical hapten exposure. Study details: Across its approximately 25 weeks, the study gave patients weekly diphenylcyclopropenone doses to the scalp. The patient population, which was mostly female, had alopecia areata, totalis or universalis.

Study-level findings and limits: With DPC sensitization, TCRs exceeding 1 in 1000 frequency showed no change. It was expanded TCRs that formed significantly more large CDR3 similarity clusters than controls did.

This CDR3 is 15 amino acids long. V was clipped by 4 bases and J by 9 bases, with 16 bases between them. Per germline, CDR1 LGHDT and CDR2 YNNKEL (reference sequence). The table lists this clonotype with a few counts. Its cognate antigen is unknown. Described time point: pre-sensitization, week 0. Treatment: therapeutic diphenylcyclopropenone sensitization with weekly scalp DPC. TCRdb independently ran MiXCR on the RACE reads; one entry per CDR3 protein. This table has about 110,000 distinct CDR3 sequences, around 10% appearing once. The sample was whole blood, taken in connection with sensitization to the hapten diphenylcyclopropenone (DPC). The clonotype was recovered from a woman between 50 and 59 years old with alopecia areata. Some clones in this sample may be carry-over from other donors' samples. The rearrangement joins TRBV3-1 to TRBJ1-6; D call uncertain. This CDR3 is CASSLMVDNSSPLHF. In DNA form, the CDR3 reads TGTGCCAGCAGCCTAATGGTCGACAATTCTTCACCCCTCCACTTT.